The 14 T cell receptor beta chains below come from one sample, sequenced in a study of CD8 T cells in ankylosing spondylitis. TCRdb re-called the 5' RACE reads with MiXCR, one entry per CDR3 protein. In the table there are about 250,000 distinct CDR3 sequences, 20% to 30% of which are singletons. Sequencing input: blood, either unsorted or a sorted T cell fraction (not recorded which). Receptor source: a male donor with ankylosing spondylitis or in good health (not recorded which).

The chain employs TRBV7-9 and TRBJ2-5, with a weak D call TRBD2 (6 bases). This CDR3 has 12 amino acids. Germline V gene lookup returns CDR1 SEHNR and CDR2 FQNEAQ (reference sequence). The CDR3 DNA reads TGTGCGTTGCTCGGGGGCCAAGAGACCCAGTACTTC. It codes for CALLGGQETQYF.

The count of this clonotype is one. The chain carries TRBV6-2 or TRBV6-3 and TRBJ2-7; D is unclear. CDR3 length equals 14 residues. V lost 6 bases to trimming and J lost 0 bases, with 12 bases between them. Looked up from germline, CDR1 is MNHEY and CDR2 is SVGEGT. Written as DNA, the CDR3 is TGTGCCAGCAGCCCTGTGGGCCTCTCCTACGAGCAGTACTTC. It encodes CASSPVGLSYEQYF.

CDR3 region: CATSGEGARTGELFF. The CDR3 region has the DNA TGTGCCACCAGTGGAGAGGGGGCGAGAACCGGGGAGCTGTTTTTT. The rearrangement joins TRBV24-1 to TRBJ2-2; 7 bases are a match to TRBD1. Germline V lookup: CDR1 KGHDR, CDR2 SFDVKD. The J segment lost 5 bases and the V segment lost 5 bases, leaving 7 bases of the junction unmatched. The CDR3 contains 15 residues.

This clonotype has more than one count but fewer than ten. V gene TRBV20-1 combines with J gene TRBJ1-1, with TRBD1 matching over 7 bases. CDR1 and CDR2 from the germline V gene are DFQATT and SNEGSKA (reference sequence). The V and J ends lost 6 bases and 9 bases, in that order; junction bases with no gene match: 7. The CDR3 spans 11 residues. The CDR3: CSAAGDRQAFF. DNA for the CDR3: TGCAGTGCCGCCGGGGACAGACAAGCTTTCTTT.

This clonotype was seen ten or more times. V gene TRBV11-2 combines with J gene TRBJ1-2; 8 bases line up with TRBD1. Trimming at V came to 5 bases and at J to 4 bases, leaving 6 bases not matched to a gene. Germline CDR1 reads SGHAT; CDR2 reads FQNNGV. The CDR3 spans 14 residues. CDR3 bases: TGTGCCAGCAGCCCGGGGACAGGCCTCTATGGCTACACCTTC. Protein product: CASSPGTGLYGYTF.

The rearrangement joins TRBV4-2 to TRBJ2-5; no clear D. The CDR3 consists of 15 residues. CDR1 and CDR2 (germline): LGHNA, YNFKEQ. V lost 6 bases to trimming and J lost 1 base, with 15 bases between them. CDR3 in amino acids: CASSRTHGFQETQYF. CDR3 DNA sequence: TGTGCCAGCAGTCGGACGCACGGATTCCAAGAGACCCAGTACTTC.

The chain has TRBV12-3 or TRBV12-4 and TRBJ1-2; D call uncertain. The CDR3 extends over 13 amino acids. Deletions cut 6 bases from V and 0 bases from J, with 8 bases between. The CDR3 protein is CASSPKPNYGYTF. As DNA, the CDR3 is TGTGCCAGCAGCCCTAAGCCTAACTATGGCTACACCTTC.

The chain links TRBV10-3 to TRBJ2-1; maybe TRBD2 (7 bases). Germline V gives CDR1 ENHRY, CDR2 SYGVKD. Trimming pared 4 bases from V and 8 bases from J, leaving 12 bases between. The length of the CDR3 is 13 residues. The CDR3 bases are TGTGCCATCAGTGCGGGGGGCAGGGATGAGCAGTTCTTC. This gives the protein CAISAGGRDEQFF.

The chain employs TRBV12-3 or TRBV12-4 and TRBJ2-1; D remains unclear. The CDR3 sequence is 14 residues long. V lost 3 bases to trimming and J lost 0 bases, with 6 bases between them. CDR3 amino acids: CASSFDRSYNEQFF. The CDR3 coding sequence is TGTGCCAGCAGTTTTGACCGCTCCTACAATGAGCAGTTCTTC.

This chain joins TRBV10-3 and TRBJ2-3; TRBD2 matches at 10 bases. The V segment lost 6 bases and the J segment 2 bases; nucleotides outside the gene matches: 8. CDR3 length: 16 amino acids. Germline CDR1 reads ENHRY; CDR2 reads SYGVKD. The CDR3 nucleotides are TGTGCCATCAGGGGTAGCGGGGGGACGGACACAGATACGCAGTATTTT. Its translation is CAIRGSGGTDTDTQYF.

The V and J genes are TRBV20-1 and TRBJ1-6; a possible D gene is TRBD1 (5 bases). The CDR3 contains 15 residues. The V gene lost 0 bases and the J gene lost 3 bases, with 9 bases spanning the gap. The germline gives CDR1 DFQATT, CDR2 SNEGSKA (reference sequence). The CDR3 here is CSARDGADYNSPLHF. The CDR3 region has the DNA TGCAGTGCTAGAGATGGGGCGGACTATAATTCACCCCTCCACTTT.

This clonotype was counted at least ten times. The chain links TRBV20-1 to TRBJ2-1; D gene ambiguous. Germline CDR1 reads DFQATT; CDR2 reads SNEGSKA (reference sequence). The V end lost 5 bases, the J end lost 9 bases, and 11 bases lay between the germline ends. The CDR3 consists of 11 residues. In nucleotides, the CDR3 is TGCAGTGCTGTTACCTCTCCTGAGCAGTTCTTC. As protein: CSAVTSPEQFF.

The J gene is TRBJ2-5, the V gene TRBV20-1; D gene ambiguous. Trimming removed 3 bases at V and 5 bases at J, with 16 bases between. In germline, CDR1 is DFQATT, CDR2 SNEGSKA (reference sequence). This CDR3 contains 14 residues. Written as DNA, the CDR3 is TGCAGTGCTAGGGGCGGTAGAAGTTGGGAGACCCAGTACTTC. Translating it yields CSARGGRSWETQYF.

The rearrangement uses TRBV18 and TRBJ2-1; weak D call: TRBD2 (6 bases). This CDR3 is built from 13 residues. V was trimmed by 3 bases and J by 5 bases, leaving 8 bases between them. From germline, CDR1 is KGHSH and CDR2 LQKENI. CDR3 loop: CASSPRLDNEQFF. CDR3 DNA sequence: TGTGCCAGCTCACCCAGACTAGACAATGAGCAGTTCTTC.